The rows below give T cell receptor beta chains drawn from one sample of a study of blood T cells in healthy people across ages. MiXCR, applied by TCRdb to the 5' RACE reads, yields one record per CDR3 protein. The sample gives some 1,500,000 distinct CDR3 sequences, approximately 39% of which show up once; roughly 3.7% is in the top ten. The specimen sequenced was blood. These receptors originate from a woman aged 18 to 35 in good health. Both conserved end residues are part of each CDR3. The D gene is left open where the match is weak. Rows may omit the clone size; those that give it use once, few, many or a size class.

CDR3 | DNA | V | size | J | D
CSTRAAGQYGYTF | TGCAGTACTAGAGCAGCGGGACAGTATGGCTACACCTTC | TRBV20-1 | NA | TRBJ1-2 | TRBD1
CSVVAGGNYEQYF | TGCAGCGTCGTAGCGGGGGGGAACTACGAGCAGTACTTC | TRBV29-1 | many | TRBJ2-7 | TRBD2
CASSNSGGANEQFF | TGTGCCAGCAGCAATAGCGGCGGGGCCAATGAGCAGTTCTTC | TRBV7-2 | few | TRBJ2-1 | NA
CASNDRAAYEQYF | TGCGCCAGCAATGACAGGGCCGCCTACGAGCAGTACTTC | TRBV10-2 | NA | TRBJ2-7 | TRBD1
CASSPTSGRSYGYTF | TGTGCCAGCAGCCCCACGTCGGGGCGCAGCTATGGCTACACCTTC | TRBV5-5 | NA | TRBJ1-2 | NA
CSAGQGAAEQYF | TGCAGTGCCGGACAGGGGGCAGCCGAGCAGTACTTC | TRBV20-1 | NA | TRBJ2-7 | TRBD1
CSARDRGTISYEQYF | TGCAGTGCTAGAGATAGGGGGACTATCTCCTACGAGCAGTACTTC | TRBV20-1 | NA | TRBJ2-7 | NA
CSVVGLMNTEAFF | TGCAGCGTTGTAGGACTAATGAACACTGAAGCTTTCTTT | TRBV29-1 | many | TRBJ1-1 | NA
CSARDRRRTRSDQPQHF | TGCAGTGCTAGAGATAGGCGGAGGACACGGAGCGATCAGCCCCAGCATTTT | TRBV20-1 | NA | TRBJ1-5 | NA
CASSLVGEGGPQHF | TGTGCCAGCAGTTTAGTGGGGGAAGGTGGGCCCCAGCATTTT | TRBV12-3/TRBV12-4 | many | TRBJ1-5 | NA
CASSLDGRQFYEQYF | TGTGCCAGCAGCTTAGACGGAAGGCAGTTCTACGAGCAGTACTTC | TRBV11-2 | few | TRBJ2-7 | NA
CASSQDGGGEAFF | TGCGCCAGCAGCCAAGATGGGGGGGGTGAAGCTTTCTTT | TRBV4-3 | NA | TRBJ1-1 | NA
CASRIQSSYNSPLHF | TGTGCCAGCAGAATTCAGAGCTCCTATAATTCACCCCTCCACTTT | TRBV7-2 | NA | TRBJ1-6 | NA
CASSEYGGETQYF | TGTGCCAGCAGTGAATATGGGGGAGAGACCCAGTACTTC | TRBV25-1 | NA | TRBJ2-5 | NA
CASRPGASRDAEAFF | TGTGCCAGCAGACCAGGGGCCTCGCGGGACGCTGAAGCTTTCTTT | TRBV27 | NA | TRBJ1-1 | NA
CASSARTFRNEQFF | TGTGCCAGCAGTGCCCGGACTTTTAGGAATGAGCAGTTCTTC | TRBV6-1 | few | TRBJ2-1 | NA
CASSSAALYTDTQYF | TGTGCCAGCAGCTCGGCGGCACTATACACAGATACGCAGTATTTT | TRBV7-9 | NA | TRBJ2-3 | NA
CASSPERRSSYNEQFF | TGCGCCAGCAGCCCGGAGCGAAGGAGCTCCTACAATGAGCAGTTCTTC | TRBV5-1 | NA | TRBJ2-1 | NA
CASSLPGERGYQETQYF | TGTGCCAGCAGTCTCCCCGGGGAGCGGGGGTACCAAGAGACCCAGTACTTC | TRBV28 | NA | TRBJ2-5 | TRBD2
CSARDRQSSYEQYF | TGCAGTGCTAGAGATAGACAGAGCTCCTACGAGCAGTACTTC | TRBV20-1 | NA | TRBJ2-7 | NA
CSARKTGNTEAFF | TGCAGTGCTAGAAAAACAGGGAACACTGAAGCTTTCTTT | TRBV20-1 | NA | TRBJ1-1 | NA
CATSAFERGTDTQYF | TGTGCCACCAGCGCGTTTGAAAGAGGCACAGATACGCAGTATTTT | TRBV24-1 | NA | TRBJ2-3 | NA
CSARDGLVGETQYF | TGCAGTGCTAGAGACGGACTAGTGGGAGAGACCCAGTACTTC | TRBV20-1 | NA | TRBJ2-5 | TRBD2
CSVDRIGGGSEQYF | TGCAGCGTTGATCGGATAGGGGGGGGAAGCGAGCAGTACTTC | TRBV29-1 | NA | TRBJ2-7 | NA
CASSPDRGRLMNTEAFF | TGTGCCAGCAGCCCGGACAGGGGGCGCCTGATGAACACTGAAGCTTTCTTT | TRBV7-9 | few | TRBJ1-1 | TRBD1
CASSLSRGFGYTF | TGTGCCAGCAGTTTATCCAGGGGGTTTGGCTACACCTTC | TRBV12-3/TRBV12-4 | NA | TRBJ1-2 | TRBD1
CASSLGDLAGSTDTQYF | TGTGCCAGCAGCTTAGGTGATCTAGCGGGCAGCACAGATACGCAGTATTTT | TRBV7-9 | many | TRBJ2-3 | TRBD2
CASSVSLSRTAANEQFF | TGTGCCAGCAGCGTAAGTCTCTCAAGAACAGCTGCCAATGAGCAGTTCTTC | TRBV9 | NA | TRBJ2-1 | NA
CASSLGLAGRYNYEQYF | TGTGCCAGCAGCTTAGGATTAGCGGGGAGGTACAACTACGAGCAGTACTTC | TRBV7-9 | once | TRBJ2-7 | TRBD2